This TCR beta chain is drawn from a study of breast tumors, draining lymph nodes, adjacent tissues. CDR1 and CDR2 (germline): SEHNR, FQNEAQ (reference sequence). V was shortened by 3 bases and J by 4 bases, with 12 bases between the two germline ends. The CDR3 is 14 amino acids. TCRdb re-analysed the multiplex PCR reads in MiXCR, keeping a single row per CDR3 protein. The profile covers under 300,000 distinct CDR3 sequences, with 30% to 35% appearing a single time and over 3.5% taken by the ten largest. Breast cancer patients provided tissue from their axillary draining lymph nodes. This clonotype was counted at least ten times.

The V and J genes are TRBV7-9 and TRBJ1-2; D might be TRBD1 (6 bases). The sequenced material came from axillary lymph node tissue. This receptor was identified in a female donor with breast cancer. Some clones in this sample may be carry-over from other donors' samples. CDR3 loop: CASSLHRAPYGYTF. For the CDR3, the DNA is TGTGCCAGCAGCTTGCACAGGGCCCCCTATGGCTACACCTTC.